This TCR beta chain was captured by sequencing in a study of T cells in Graves' hyperthyroidism and ophthalmopathy. J lost 2 bases, V lost 2 bases, and 3 bases had no gene match. This CDR3 region has 14 residues. CDR1 is WSHSY, CDR2 SAAADI, per germline. Amplified regions were TCR beta CDR3 sequences from RNA transcripts. With the HTBI primer set, the TCR CDR3 went through a first round of RT-PCR. One entry per CDR3 protein, called by TCRdb with MiXCR from the multiplex PCR reads. The table includes more than 500,000 distinct CDR3 sequences, roughly 45% detected once. This receptor was taken from an adult woman with Graves' disease, either hyperthyroidism or ophthalmopathy (not recorded which). The material sequenced was peripheral blood or thyroid tissue (not recorded which). This chain connects TRBV10-2 to TRBJ2-7, with 7 bases matching TRBD1. The CDR3 DNA reads as TGCGCCAGCAGTGAGCCTGGGACAGCCTACGAGCAGTACTTC. Encoded protein: CASSEPGTAYEQYF.